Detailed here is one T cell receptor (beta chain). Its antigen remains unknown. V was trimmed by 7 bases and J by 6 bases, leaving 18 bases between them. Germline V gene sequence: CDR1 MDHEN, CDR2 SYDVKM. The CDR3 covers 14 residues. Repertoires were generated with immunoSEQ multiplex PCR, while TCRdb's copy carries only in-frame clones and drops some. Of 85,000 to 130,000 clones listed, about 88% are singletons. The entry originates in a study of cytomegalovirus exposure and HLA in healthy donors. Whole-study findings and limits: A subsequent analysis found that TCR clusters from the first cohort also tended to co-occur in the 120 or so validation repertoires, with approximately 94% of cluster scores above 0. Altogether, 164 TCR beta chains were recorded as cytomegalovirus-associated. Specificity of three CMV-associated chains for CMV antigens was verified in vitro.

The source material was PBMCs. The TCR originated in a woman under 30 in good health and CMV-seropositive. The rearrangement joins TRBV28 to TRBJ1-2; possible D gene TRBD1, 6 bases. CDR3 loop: CASTIGGLVDGYTF. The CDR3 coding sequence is TGTGCCAGCACCATAGGGGGATTGGTGGATGGCTACACCTTC.